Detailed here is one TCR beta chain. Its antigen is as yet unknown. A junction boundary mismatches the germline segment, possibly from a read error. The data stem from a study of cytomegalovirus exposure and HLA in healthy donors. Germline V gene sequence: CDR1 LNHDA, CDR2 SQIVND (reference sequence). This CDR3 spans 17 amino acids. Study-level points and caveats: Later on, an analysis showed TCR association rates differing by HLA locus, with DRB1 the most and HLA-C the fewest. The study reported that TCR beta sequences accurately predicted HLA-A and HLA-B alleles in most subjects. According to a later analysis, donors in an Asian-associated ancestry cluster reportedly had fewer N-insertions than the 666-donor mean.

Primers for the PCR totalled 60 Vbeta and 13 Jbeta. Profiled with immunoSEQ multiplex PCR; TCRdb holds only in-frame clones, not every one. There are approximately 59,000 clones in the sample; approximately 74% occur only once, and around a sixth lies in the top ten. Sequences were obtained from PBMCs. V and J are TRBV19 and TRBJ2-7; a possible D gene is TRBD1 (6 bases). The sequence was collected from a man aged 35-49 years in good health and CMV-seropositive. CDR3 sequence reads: CASSIEAGTFRAYGQYF. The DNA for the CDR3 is TGTGCCAGTAGTATAGAAGCAGGGACATTCCGAGCCTACGGGCAGTACTTC.